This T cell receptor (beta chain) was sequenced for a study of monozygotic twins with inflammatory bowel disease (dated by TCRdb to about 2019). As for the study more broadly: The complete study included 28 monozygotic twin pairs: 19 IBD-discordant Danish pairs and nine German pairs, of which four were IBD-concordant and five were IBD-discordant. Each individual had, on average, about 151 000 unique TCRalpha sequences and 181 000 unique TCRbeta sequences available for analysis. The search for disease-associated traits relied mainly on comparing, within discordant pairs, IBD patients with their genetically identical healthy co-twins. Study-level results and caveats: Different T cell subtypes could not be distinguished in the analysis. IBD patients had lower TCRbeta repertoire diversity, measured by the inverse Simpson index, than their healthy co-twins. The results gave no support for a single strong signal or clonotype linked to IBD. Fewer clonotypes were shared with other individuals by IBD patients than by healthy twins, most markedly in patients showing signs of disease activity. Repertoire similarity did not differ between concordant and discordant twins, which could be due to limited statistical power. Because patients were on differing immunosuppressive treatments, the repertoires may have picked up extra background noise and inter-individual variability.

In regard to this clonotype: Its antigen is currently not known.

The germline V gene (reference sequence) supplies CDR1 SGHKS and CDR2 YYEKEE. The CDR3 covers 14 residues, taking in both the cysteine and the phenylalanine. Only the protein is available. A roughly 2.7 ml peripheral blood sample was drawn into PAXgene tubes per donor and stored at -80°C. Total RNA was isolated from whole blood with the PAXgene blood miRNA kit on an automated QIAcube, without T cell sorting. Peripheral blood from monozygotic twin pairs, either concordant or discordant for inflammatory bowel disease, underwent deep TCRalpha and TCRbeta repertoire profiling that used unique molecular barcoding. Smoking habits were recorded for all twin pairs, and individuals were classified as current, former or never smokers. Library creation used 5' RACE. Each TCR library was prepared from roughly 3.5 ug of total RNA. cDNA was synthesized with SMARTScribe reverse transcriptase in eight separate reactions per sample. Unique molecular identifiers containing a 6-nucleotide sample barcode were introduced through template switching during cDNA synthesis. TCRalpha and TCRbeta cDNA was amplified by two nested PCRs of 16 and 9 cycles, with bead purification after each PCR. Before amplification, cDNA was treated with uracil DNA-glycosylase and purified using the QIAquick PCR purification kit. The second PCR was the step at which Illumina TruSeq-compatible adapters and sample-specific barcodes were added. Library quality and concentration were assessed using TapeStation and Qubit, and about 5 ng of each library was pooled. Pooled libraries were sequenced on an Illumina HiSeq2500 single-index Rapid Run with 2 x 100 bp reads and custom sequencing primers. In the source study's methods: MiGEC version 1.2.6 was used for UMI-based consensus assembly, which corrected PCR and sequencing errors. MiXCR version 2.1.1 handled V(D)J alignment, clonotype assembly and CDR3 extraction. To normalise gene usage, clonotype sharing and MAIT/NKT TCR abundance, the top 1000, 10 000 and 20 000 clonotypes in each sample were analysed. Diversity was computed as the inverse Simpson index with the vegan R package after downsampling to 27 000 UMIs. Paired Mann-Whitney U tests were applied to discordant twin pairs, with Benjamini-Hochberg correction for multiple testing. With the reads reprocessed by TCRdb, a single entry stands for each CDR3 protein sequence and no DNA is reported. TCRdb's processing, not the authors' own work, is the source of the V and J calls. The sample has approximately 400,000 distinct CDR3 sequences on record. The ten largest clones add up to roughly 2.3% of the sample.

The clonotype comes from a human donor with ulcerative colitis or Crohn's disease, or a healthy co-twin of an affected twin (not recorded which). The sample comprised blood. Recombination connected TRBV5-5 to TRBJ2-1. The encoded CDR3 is CASSLNQPSIEQFF.